One and the same sample provided the 6 T cell receptor beta chains below, sequenced in a study of blood T cell repertoires in COVID-19. Here immunoSEQ multiplex PCR was the method, and the copy in TCRdb shows in-frame clones only, minus some. The sample carries a few hundred thousand clones, roughly nine tenths recorded once. What was sequenced was PBMCs or T cells enriched from blood (not recorded which). Receptor source: a woman under 40 who had recovered from COVID-19.

This chain connects TRBV7-6 to TRBJ2-1, with TRBD2 matching 13 bases. The CDR3 consists of 20 residues. V gave up 5 bases and J gave up 0 bases; unmatched junction bases: 13. The germline V gene encodes CDR1 SGHVS and CDR2 FNYEAQ. This chain's CDR3 is CASSGTGTSGTTISYNEQFF. The CDR3 DNA is TGTGCCAGCAGCGGGACCGGGACTAGCGGGACCACGATCTCCTACAATGAGCAGTTCTTC.

The chain recombines TRBV4-1 with TRBJ1-1; D gene unclear. Germline assignment: CDR1 MGHRA and CDR2 YSYEKL. V lost 0 bases and J lost 1, with 6 bases in between. The CDR3 covers 14 residues. CDR3 nucleotides: TGCGCCAGCAGCCAAGATCCTAGGAACACTGAAGCTTTCTTT. Residues: CASSQDPRNTEAFF.

The chain links TRBV5-1 to TRBJ1-2; TRBD1 aligns across 8 bases. CDR1 and CDR2 (germline): SGHRS, YFSETQ. The J segment lost 8 bases and the V segment lost 3 bases, leaving 12 bases of the junction unmatched. The CDR3 spans 15 residues. The CDR3 nucleotides are TGCGCCAGCAGCTCAGGCGCCGGACAGGGAGAAGGCTACACCTTC. It encodes CASSSGAGQGEGYTF. Full variable domain (remainder filled in from reference TRBV5-1 and TRBJ1-2): KAGVTQTPRYLIKTRGQQVTLSCSPISGHRSVSWYQQTPGQGLQFLFEYFSETQRNKGNFPGRFSGRQFSNSRSEMNVSTLELGDSALYLCASSSGAGQGEGYTFGSGTRLTVV.

This chain links TRBV4-1 with TRBJ2-7; 13 nucleotides line up with TRBD2. This CDR3 spans 14 amino acids. J was trimmed by 5 bases and V by 4 bases; bases with no gene match: 2. Germline V gene sequence: CDR1 MGHRA, CDR2 YSYEKL. CDR3 nucleotide sequence: TGCGCCAGCAGCCTCGGGACTAGCGGGAACGAGCAGTACTTC. Protein sequence: CASSLGTSGNEQYF.

The genes are TRBV7-2 and TRBJ2-6; D call uncertain. This CDR3 spans 17 amino acids. V was clipped by 2 bases and J by 0 bases, with 11 bases between them. In germline, CDR1 is SGHTA, CDR2 FQGNSA. CDR3 region: CASSLILVSSGANVLTF. The CDR3, as DNA: TGTGCCAGCAGCTTAATCCTAGTCTCCTCTGGGGCCAACGTCCTGACTTTC.

The chain is built from TRBV7-9 and TRBJ1-6; D remains unclear. Trimming left V 5 bases short and J 0 bases short, with 8 bases between. The V gene's germline CDR1 is SEHNR and CDR2 FQNEAQ (reference sequence). The CDR3 has 15 residues. The CDR3 protein is CASSPSGSYNSPLHF. The CDR3 coding sequence is TGTGCCAGCAGCCCCTCCGGCTCCTATAATTCACCCCTCCACTTT. The complete variable domain, with remaining parts taken from reference TRBV7-9 and TRBJ1-6, reads DTGVSQNPRHKITKRGQNVTFRCDPISEHNRLYWYRQTLGQGPEFLTYFQNEAQLEKSRLLSDRFSAERPKGSFSTLEIQRTEQGDSAMYLCASSPSGSYNSPLHFGNGTRLTVT.